The rows below give T cell receptor beta chains drawn from one sample of a study of human T cells and chemical hapten exposure. TCRdb re-analysed the RACE reads in MiXCR, keeping a single row per CDR3 protein. The sample holds 240,000 or so distinct CDR3 sequences, about 8.6% seen once. The source was whole blood, collected in connection with sensitization to the hapten diphenylcyclopropenone (DPC). These TCRs come from a middle-aged woman with alopecia areata. Some clones in this sample may be carry-over from other donors' samples. Both conserved end residues are part of each CDR3. Each record gives: J gene, V gene, D gene, clone size, CDR3 protein, CDR3 DNA. The D gene is left open where the match is weak. Not every row has a clone size; where given, it reads once, few, many or a size class.

J gene: TRBJ2-2; V gene: TRBV4-2; D gene: TRBD2; clone size: few; CDR3 protein: CASSQELAGATNTGELFF; CDR3 DNA: TGTGCCAGCAGCCAAGAGCTAGCGGGGGCTACGAACACCGGGGAGCTGTTTTTT
J gene: TRBJ2-3; V gene: TRBV20-1; D gene: NA; clone size: few; CDR3 protein: CSARNVGSRSDTQYF; CDR3 DNA: TGCAGTGCTAGAAACGTAGGCTCGAGGTCAGATACGCAGTATTTT
J gene: TRBJ2-3; V gene: TRBV7-3; D gene: NA; clone size: few; CDR3 protein: CASSSFHSDTQYF; CDR3 DNA: TGTGCCAGCAGCTCCTTTCACTCGGATACGCAGTATTTT
J gene: TRBJ1-5; V gene: TRBV20-1; D gene: NA; clone size: NA; CDR3 protein: CSARNPDQPQHF; CDR3 DNA: TGCAGTGCTAGGAACCCCGATCAGCCCCAGCATTTT
J gene: TRBJ1-1; V gene: TRBV6-1; D gene: NA; clone size: once; CDR3 protein: CASISNTEAFF; CDR3 DNA: TGTGCCAGCATCTCGAACACTGAAGCTTTCTTT
J gene: TRBJ2-7; V gene: TRBV5-1; D gene: NA; clone size: few; CDR3 protein: CASSPDFQGSYEQYF; CDR3 DNA: TGCGCCAGCAGCCCTGACTTCCAGGGCTCCTACGAGCAGTACTTC
J gene: TRBJ1-1; V gene: TRBV12-3/TRBV12-4; D gene: TRBD1; clone size: NA; CDR3 protein: CASSWTGNGNTEAFF; CDR3 DNA: TGTGCCAGCAGTTGGACAGGGAATGGAAACACTGAAGCTTTCTTT
J gene: TRBJ2-1; V gene: TRBV9; D gene: TRBD1; clone size: NA; CDR3 protein: CASSVVTGSPNEQFF; CDR3 DNA: TGTGCCAGCAGCGTAGTGACAGGGAGTCCCAATGAGCAGTTCTTC
J gene: TRBJ1-6; V gene: TRBV12-3/TRBV12-4; D gene: TRBD1; clone size: NA; CDR3 protein: CASRRDRGNSPLHF; CDR3 DNA: TGTGCCAGCAGACGAGACAGGGGGAATTCACCCCTCCACTTT
J gene: TRBJ2-2; V gene: TRBV5-1; D gene: NA; clone size: NA; CDR3 protein: CASSLAEGTGELFF; CDR3 DNA: TGCGCCAGCAGCTTGGCCGAGGGCACCGGGGAGCTGTTTTTT
J gene: TRBJ1-5; V gene: TRBV6-2/TRBV6-3; D gene: NA; clone size: NA; CDR3 protein: CASSYSGRGSNQPQHF; CDR3 DNA: TGTGCCAGCAGTTACTCAGGCAGGGGAAGCAATCAGCCCCAGCATTTT
J gene: TRBJ2-7; V gene: TRBV10-3; D gene: NA; clone size: NA; CDR3 protein: CAISSFSSAYEQYF; CDR3 DNA: TGTGCCATCAGTTCATTTTCTAGCGCATACGAGCAGTACTTC
J gene: TRBJ1-1; V gene: TRBV4-3; D gene: NA; clone size: NA; CDR3 protein: CASSQEGAEAFF; CDR3 DNA: TGCGCCAGCAGCCAAGAAGGTGCGGAAGCTTTCTTT
J gene: TRBJ1-5; V gene: TRBV30; D gene: NA; clone size: few; CDR3 protein: CAWSVRFDQPQHF; CDR3 DNA: TGTGCCTGGAGTGTACGTTTTGATCAGCCCCAGCATTTT
J gene: TRBJ2-7; V gene: TRBV5-1; D gene: NA; clone size: many; CDR3 protein: CASSPGDDSYEQYF; CDR3 DNA: TGCGCCAGCAGCCCAGGGGACGACTCCTACGAGCAGTACTTC
J gene: TRBJ1-2; V gene: TRBV10-3; D gene: NA; clone size: NA; CDR3 protein: CAIRDPPSGPLDYGYTF; CDR3 DNA: TGTGCCATCAGGGACCCCCCTTCAGGGCCCCTTGACTATGGCTACACCTTC
J gene: TRBJ1-1; V gene: TRBV7-3; D gene: NA; clone size: NA; CDR3 protein: CASSWEGNTEAFF; CDR3 DNA: TGTGCCAGCAGCTGGGAGGGGAACACTGAAGCTTTCTTT
J gene: TRBJ2-1; V gene: TRBV7-9; D gene: TRBD2; clone size: few; CDR3 protein: CASSLSSGRDEQFF; CDR3 DNA: TGTGCCAGCAGCTTGTCTAGCGGGAGGGATGAGCAGTTCTTC
J gene: TRBJ1-3; V gene: TRBV18; D gene: NA; clone size: few; CDR3 protein: CASWHSGNTIYF; CDR3 DNA: TGTGCCAGCTGGCACTCTGGAAACACCATATATTTT
J gene: TRBJ2-1; V gene: TRBV7-9; D gene: NA; clone size: NA; CDR3 protein: CASSSSRGNSNNEQFF; CDR3 DNA: TGTGCCAGCAGCTCAAGTCGGGGAAATTCTAACAATGAGCAGTTCTTC
J gene: TRBJ1-1; V gene: TRBV29-1; D gene: TRBD1; clone size: NA; CDR3 protein: CSVVRQGRTEAFF; CDR3 DNA: TGCAGCGTTGTGAGACAGGGAAGGACTGAAGCTTTCTTT
J gene: TRBJ1-6; V gene: TRBV6-5; D gene: NA; clone size: NA; CDR3 protein: CASSYSPGTNSPLHF; CDR3 DNA: TGTGCCAGCAGTTACTCTCCTGGGACCAATTCACCCCTCCACTTT
J gene: TRBJ1-4; V gene: TRBV7-9; D gene: TRBD1; clone size: NA; CDR3 protein: CASSRQGEREKLFF; CDR3 DNA: TGTGCCAGCAGTCGACAGGGTGAGAGAGAAAAACTGTTTTTT
J gene: TRBJ1-4; V gene: TRBV20-1; D gene: NA; clone size: many; CDR3 protein: CSAKEQDWDEKLFF; CDR3 DNA: TGCAGTGCTAAAGAACAGGACTGGGATGAAAAACTGTTTTTT
J gene: TRBJ2-1; V gene: TRBV27; D gene: TRBD1; clone size: few; CDR3 protein: CASTPTGERRNEQFF; CDR3 DNA: TGTGCCAGCACCCCCACAGGGGAGAGGAGAAATGAGCAGTTCTTC
J gene: TRBJ2-2; V gene: TRBV10-3; D gene: NA; clone size: NA; CDR3 protein: CAISESGAGTGELFF; CDR3 DNA: TGTGCCATCAGTGAGTCAGGGGCTGGCACCGGGGAGCTGTTTTTT
J gene: TRBJ2-5; V gene: TRBV7-2; D gene: TRBD2; clone size: many; CDR3 protein: CASSLVGSRGQETQYF; CDR3 DNA: TGTGCCAGCAGCTTAGTGGGCTCGCGGGGGCAAGAGACCCAGTACTTC
J gene: TRBJ2-2; V gene: TRBV7-2; D gene: TRBD2; clone size: NA; CDR3 protein: CASSLPSGRVTGELFF; CDR3 DNA: TGTGCCAGCAGCTTACCTAGCGGGAGAGTTACCGGGGAGCTGTTTTTT
J gene: TRBJ2-7; V gene: TRBV12-3/TRBV12-4; D gene: NA; clone size: NA; CDR3 protein: CASSFSGLDEQYF; CDR3 DNA: TGTGCCAGCAGTTTTTCAGGGTTGGACGAGCAGTACTTC
J gene: TRBJ2-7; V gene: TRBV9; D gene: NA; clone size: NA; CDR3 protein: CASSVGQRTYEQYF; CDR3 DNA: TGTGCCAGCAGCGTAGGACAGCGGACCTACGAGCAGTACTTC
J gene: TRBJ2-1; V gene: TRBV20-1; D gene: NA; clone size: few; CDR3 protein: CSARVGGLANNEQFF; CDR3 DNA: TGCAGTGCTAGAGTAGGCGGGCTAGCGAACAATGAGCAGTTCTTC
J gene: TRBJ2-1; V gene: TRBV3-1; D gene: TRBD2; clone size: many; CDR3 protein: CASSRPGTRSNEQFF; CDR3 DNA: TGTGCCAGCAGCCGTCCCGGGACTAGGAGCAATGAGCAGTTCTTC
J gene: TRBJ1-6; V gene: TRBV4-1; D gene: NA; clone size: NA; CDR3 protein: CASSQGRDSPLHF; CDR3 DNA: TGCGCCAGCAGCCAAGGTCGAGATTCACCCCTCCACTTT
J gene: TRBJ2-1; V gene: TRBV24-1; D gene: NA; clone size: few; CDR3 protein: CATSDFPLTDSSYNEQFF; CDR3 DNA: TGTGCCACCAGTGATTTCCCCCTGACGGATAGCTCCTACAATGAGCAGTTCTTC
J gene: TRBJ2-1; V gene: TRBV5-1; D gene: TRBD2; clone size: few; CDR3 protein: CASSSGTIYNEQFF; CDR3 DNA: TGCGCCAGCAGCTCTGGGACTATTTACAATGAGCAGTTCTTC
J gene: TRBJ1-6; V gene: TRBV20-1; D gene: NA; clone size: NA; CDR3 protein: CSARVGSGSPLHF; CDR3 DNA: TGCAGTGCTAGGGTGGGGAGCGGTTCACCCCTCCACTTT
J gene: TRBJ1-5; V gene: TRBV20-1; D gene: NA; clone size: few; CDR3 protein: CSANGASNQPQHF; CDR3 DNA: TGCAGTGCTAATGGGGCCAGCAATCAGCCCCAGCATTTT
J gene: TRBJ2-7; V gene: TRBV20-1; D gene: NA; clone size: few; CDR3 protein: CSAAPTARGDEQYF; CDR3 DNA: TGCAGTGCAGCCCCGACAGCACGAGGTGACGAGCAGTACTTC
J gene: TRBJ1-2; V gene: TRBV24-1; D gene: NA; clone size: few; CDR3 protein: CATSDGDAAANYGYTF; CDR3 DNA: TGTGCCACCAGTGATGGGGACGCAGCAGCTAACTATGGCTACACCTTC
J gene: TRBJ2-1; V gene: TRBV6-2/TRBV6-3; D gene: TRBD2; clone size: few; CDR3 protein: CASRGLAANEQFF; CDR3 DNA: TGTGCCAGCAGGGGACTAGCAGCCAATGAGCAGTTCTTC